This T cell receptor beta chain was captured by sequencing in a study of metastatic and nonmetastatic thyroid tumors. Regarding the study as a whole: For both blood and tumor, malignant thyroid tumors reportedly showed significantly higher TCR beta diversity than benign nodules did.

Via MiXCR, TCRdb re-called the PCR reads. The sample consists of fewer than 25,000 clones, 15% to 20% of them appearing once. This CDR3 is 13 amino acids long. Germline CDR1 is SNHLY and CDR2 is FYNNEI. The germline V and J ends were trimmed by 7 bases and 4 bases, with 13 bases remaining between them. This clone was counted many times. The target antigen is unknown. Nobody among the patients had been given any treatment before thyroid surgery. The TCR sequence derives from a female donor with papillary thyroid cancer or a benign thyroid nodule (not recorded which). Some clones in this sample may be carry-over from other donors' samples. The chain couples TRBV2 to TRBJ1-1; no reliable D call. Sequenced input: blood. This CDR3 reads CASIMDVSTEAFF. The CDR3 nucleotides read TGTGCCAGCATTATGGATGTTAGCACTGAAGCTTTCTTT.